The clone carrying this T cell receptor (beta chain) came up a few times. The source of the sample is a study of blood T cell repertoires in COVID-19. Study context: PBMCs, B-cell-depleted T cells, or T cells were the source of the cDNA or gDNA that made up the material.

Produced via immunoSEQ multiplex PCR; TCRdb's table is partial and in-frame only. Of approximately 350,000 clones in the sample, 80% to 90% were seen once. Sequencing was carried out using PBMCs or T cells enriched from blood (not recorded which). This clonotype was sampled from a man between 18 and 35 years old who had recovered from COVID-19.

CDR3 nucleotides: TGTGCCAGCAGTTTTGCGGGACAAGAGACCCAGTACTTC. Protein: CASSFAGQETQYF. This chain joins TRBV27 and TRBJ2-5, with D perhaps matching TRBD2 (6 bases). CDR1 and CDR2 from the germline V gene are MNHEY and SMNVEV (reference sequence). The CDR3 extends over 13 amino acids. Trimming removed 3 bases from V and 2 bases from J, with 7 bases in between.